The 26 T cell receptor beta chains below all came from one sample that was sequenced in a study of blood T cell repertoires in COVID-19. Profiling relied on immunoSEQ multiplex PCR, and the TCRdb table lists in-frame clones only, not all of them. Of roughly 120,000 clones in the sample, almost 90% were seen once. Sequencing used peripheral blood. These receptors originate from a woman aged 45-60 years with active or convalescent COVID-19.

V gene TRBV6-1 combines with J gene TRBJ1-5; D perhaps matches TRBD1 (6 bases). The V gene lost 1 base and the J gene lost 6 bases, with 10 bases spanning the gap. CDR1 and CDR2 from the germline V gene are MNHNS and SASEGT. The CDR3 has 14 amino acids. CDR3 coding DNA: TGTGCCAGCAGTGAAGTTCGGACAGCTCAGCCCCAGCATTTT. Amino acids: CASSEVRTAQPQHF.

V usage is TRBV23-1 and J usage is TRBJ2-2; D might be TRBD1 (6 bases). TRBV23-1 is assigned to the ORF class and has an uncertain function. This CDR3 spans 18 amino acids. The V end was cut by 4 bases, the J end by 0 bases, with 18 bases between. The CDR3: CASSPYARTASNTGELFF. The CDR3 bases are TGCGCCAGCAGTCCTTACGCCCGGACAGCCTCGAACACCGGGGAGCTGTTTTTT.

The chain employs TRBV18 and TRBJ1-6, with 9 bases identical to TRBD1. The CDR3 contains 14 residues. The ends lost 4 bases at V and 9 bases at J; junction bases unmatched: 4. Germline CDR1 reads KGHSH; CDR2 reads LQKENI. The CDR3 reads CASSRDRDGSPLHF. The CDR3 region has the DNA TGTGCCAGCTCACGGGACAGGGATGGTTCACCCCTCCACTTT. Supplemented by reference TRBV18 and TRBJ1-6, the full variable domain reads NAGVMQNPRHLVRRRGQEARLRCSPMKGHSHVYWYRQLPEEGLKFMVYLQKENIIDESGMPKERFSAEFPKEGPSILRIQQVVRGDSAAYFCASSRDRDGSPLHFGNGTRLTVT.

The V gene is TRBV19, the J gene TRBJ1-1; D might be TRBD1 (6 bases). V dropped 7 bases and J dropped 4 bases, with 19 bases sitting between them. The CDR3 is made up of 15 amino acids. Germline V gene sequence: CDR1 LNHDA, CDR2 SQIVND (reference sequence). CDR3 nucleotides: TGTGCCAGTAACGGTAAAGGGGGAACTCCCACTGAAGCTTTCTTT. Amino acids: CASNGKGGTPTEAFF.

The J gene is TRBJ2-3, the V gene TRBV9, with D tentatively TRBD2 (6 bases). CDR3 length equals 15 residues. The germline V gene has CDR1 SGDLS and CDR2 YYNGEE. The V end lost 0 bases, the J end lost 2 bases, and 10 bases lay between the germline ends. CDR3 region: CASSVGTTNTDTQYF. DNA of the CDR3: TGTGCCAGCAGCGTAGGGACTACCAACACAGATACGCAGTATTTT.

The genes are TRBV10-3 and TRBJ2-7, with 10 bases identical to TRBD2. Unmatched junction bases numbered 4, after V lost 0 bases and J lost 5 bases. This CDR3 is built from 15 residues. The germline CDR1 and CDR2 sequences are ENHRY and SYGVKD. The CDR3 loop is CAISESLAGMNEQYF. The DNA of the CDR3 is TGTGCCATCAGTGAGTCACTAGCGGGAATGAACGAGCAGTACTTC.

This chain uses TRBV3-1 (or the pseudogene TRBV3-2) with TRBJ2-1; the D is unclear. The germline CDR1 and CDR2 sequences are LGHDT and YNNKEL (reference sequence). CDR3 length equals 11 residues. The ends were cut back, 0 bases at V and 12 bases at J, with 6 bases in the middle. CDR3 nucleotides: TGTGCCAGCAGCCAAGAGGCTAGGCAGTTCTTC. Encoded protein: CASSQEARQFF.

V usage is TRBV6-4 and J usage is TRBJ2-3; 7 bases fit TRBD2. The CDR3 runs 16 residues. Germline assignment: CDR1 MRHNA and CDR2 SNTAGT. Unmatched junction bases numbered 9, after V lost 5 bases and J lost 1 base. CDR3 sequence: CASSPVGGSGTDTQYF. The CDR3 coding sequence is TGTGCCAGCAGTCCCGTGGGGGGGAGCGGCACAGATACGCAGTATTTT.

This chain uses TRBV19 with TRBJ2-7; D possibly corresponds to TRBD1 (6 bases). V gave up 3 bases and J gave up 4 bases, with 13 bases separating them. The CDR3 has 14 residues. Per germline, CDR1 LNHDA and CDR2 SQIVND (reference sequence). The CDR3 protein is CASSMGSGEYEQYF. In DNA form, the CDR3 reads TGTGCCAGTAGTATGGGTTCAGGGGAGTACGAGCAGTACTTC.

J is TRBJ1-1 and V is TRBV30; no clear D gene. CDR1 is GTSNPN and CDR2 is SVGIG in the germline V gene (reference sequence). V was shortened by 0 bases and J by 12 bases, with 14 bases between the two germline ends. The CDR3 is 12 residues long. CDR3: CAWSVQLVLPFF. The DNA for the CDR3 is TGTGCCTGGAGTGTACAATTGGTTCTCCCTTTCTTT.

This chain joins TRBV15 and TRBJ1-4; tentatively, D is TRBD1 (5 bases). V was trimmed by 1 base and J by 3 bases, leaving 9 bases between them. This CDR3 region has 15 residues. Germline V lookup: CDR1 LNHNV, CDR2 YYDKDF (reference sequence). Written as DNA, the CDR3 is TGTGCCACCAGCAGAGCAGGGATAGCTAATGAAAAACTGTTTTTT. It specifies CATSRAGIANEKLFF.

This clone was observed a single time. The chain carries TRBV6-6 and TRBJ2-1, with a tentative D call TRBD2 (5 bases). CDR1 is MNHNY and CDR2 is SVGAGI in the germline V gene (reference sequence). Trimming removed 3 bases at V and 12 bases at J, with 9 bases between. CDR3 size: 11 residues. The CDR3 nucleotides read TGTGCCAGCAGTTATACTAGAGTGCAGTTCTTC. Amino acid sequence: CASSYTRVQFF.

The chain couples TRBV4-1 to TRBJ2-1, with 9 bases lining up with TRBD2. CDR3 length: 15 amino acids. Germline trimming cut 0 bases from V and 7 bases from J; bases unmatched to any gene: 4. CDR1 and CDR2 (germline): MGHRA, YSYEKL. The CDR3 DNA reads TGCGCCAGCAGCCAAGAGGGACTAGCCCGGAATGAGCAGTTCTTC. This gives the protein CASSQEGLARNEQFF.

V is TRBV5-1 and J is TRBJ2-5; 10 bases map to TRBD2. V was pared by 2 bases and J by 1 base, with 2 bases of the junction left unmatched. Germline CDR1 is SGHRS and CDR2 is YFSETQ. The length of the CDR3 is 15 residues. In DNA form, the CDR3 reads TGCGCCAGCAGCTTATCTAGCGGGAGCCAAGAGACCCAGTACTTC. This encodes CASSLSSGSQETQYF.

The chain employs TRBV7-3 and TRBJ2-5; D gene ambiguous. Germline V gene lookup returns CDR1 SGHTA and CDR2 FQGTGA. This CDR3 region has 13 residues. With 0 bases removed from V and 7 bases from J, the gap between germline ends came to 9 bases. DNA of the CDR3: TGTGCCAGCAGCTTAACTACCTCAGGGACCCAGTACTTC. Translation gives CASSLTTSGTQYF.

V and J are TRBV5-6 and TRBJ2-5; possibly TRBD2 for D (6 bases). Germline assignment: CDR1 SGHDT and CDR2 YYEEEE. Trimming cost V 0 bases and J 2 bases, with 14 bases left between them. This CDR3 has 16 amino acids. Here the CDR3 DNA reads TGTGCCAGCAGCTTGGATTGGTTAGCGGAACAAGAGACCCAGTACTTC. Protein: CASSLDWLAEQETQYF.

The chain joins TRBV3-1 (or the pseudogene TRBV3-2) to TRBJ2-7; 10 bases align to TRBD1. Germline V gene lookup returns CDR1 LGHDT and CDR2 YNNKEL (reference sequence). Trimming took 0 bases from V and 0 from J; bases not matched to a gene: 8. The CDR3 is made up of 18 amino acids. CDR3 in amino acids: CASSQDYPWTGGSYEQYF. In DNA, the CDR3 is TGTGCCAGCAGCCAAGATTATCCCTGGACAGGGGGCTCCTACGAGCAGTACTTC.

This clone was detected only once. The chain is built from TRBV28 and TRBJ1-3, with D possibly matching TRBD1 (5 bases). CDR1 and CDR2 from the germline V gene are MDHEN and SYDVKM. The CDR3 totals 14 residues. The V and J ends lost 6 bases and 2 bases respectively, with 11 bases between them. CDR3: CASRGGGTGNTIYF. The CDR3 DNA is TGTGCCAGCAGGGGGGGAGGAACTGGAAACACCATATATTTT. The variable domain in full, completed from reference TRBV28 and TRBJ1-3, reads DVKVTQSSRYLVKRTGEKVFLECVQDMDHENMFWYRQDPGLGLRLIYFSYDVKMKEKGDIPEGYSVSREKKERFSLILESASTNQTSMYLCASRGGGTGNTIYFGEGSWLTVV.

The chain carries TRBV5-6 and TRBJ2-3, with D unclear. Germline V gene lookup returns CDR1 SGHDT and CDR2 YYEEEE. The CDR3 extends over 13 amino acids. Between the trimmed V and J ends, which lost 4 bases and 4 bases, there was a span of 10 bases. The CDR3 protein is CASSRRLPDTQYF. The CDR3 DNA reads as TGTGCCAGCAGCCGGAGACTTCCAGATACGCAGTATTTT.

V usage is TRBV11-2 and J usage is TRBJ2-6, with 7 bases lining up with TRBD1. The CDR3 runs to 13 residues. Germline lookup yields CDR1 SGHAT and CDR2 FQNNGV. The J segment lost 2 bases and the V segment lost 9 bases, leaving 1 base of the junction unmatched. The CDR3 region is CASTGAGANVLTF. Written as DNA, the CDR3 is TGTGCCAGTACAGGGGCTGGGGCCAACGTCCTGACTTTC.

This clone has just a few counts. The chain employs TRBV3-1 (or the pseudogene TRBV3-2) and TRBJ2-2; unclear D gene. Trimming took 1 base from V and 4 from J, leaving 4 bases between them. The germline CDR1 and CDR2 sequences are LGHDT and YNNKEL (reference sequence). The CDR3 consists of 13 residues. The CDR3 nucleotides are TGTGCCAGCAGCCAAGCGGGCACCGGGGAGCTGTTTTTT. The encoded protein is CASSQAGTGELFF.

The chain recombines TRBV6-2 or TRBV6-3 with TRBJ1-2; 10 positions match TRBD1. V shed 4 bases, J shed 7 bases, and the junction held 3 bases outside the gene matches. CDR3 length equals 13 residues. Germline CDR1 MNHEY, CDR2 SVGEGT. The CDR3 loop is CASSSGTGVGYTF. The CDR3 nucleotides are TGTGCCAGCAGTTCTGGGACAGGGGTTGGCTACACCTTC.

CDR3 protein: CASSQLQRGRSTSGNTIYF. The CDR3 bases are TGTGCCAGCAGCCAACTTCAGCGAGGTAGGTCGACCTCTGGAAACACCATATATTTT. This chain links TRBV4-2 with TRBJ1-3; D gene unclear. From germline, CDR1 is LGHNA and CDR2 YNFKEQ. This CDR3 has 19 residues. V was cut by 2 bases and J by 0 bases, with 20 bases left in between.

The chain combines TRBV27 with TRBJ2-7; 7 positions agree with TRBD2. CDR1 MNHEY and CDR2 SMNVEV come from the germline V gene (reference sequence). V gave up 7 bases and J gave up 3 bases; unmatched junction bases: 12. CDR3 size: 15 residues. The DNA for the CDR3 is TGTGCCAGCACCACAAAGGGAGGGGCTGTCTACGAGCAGTACTTC. This translates into CASTTKGGAVYEQYF.

V is TRBV4-3 and J is TRBJ2-1, with no clear D. V was clipped by 5 bases and J by 6 bases, with 5 bases between them. The CDR3 is 11 residues long. Germline values: CDR1 LGHNA, CDR2 YSLEER. The CDR3 loop reads CASSWANEQFF. The DNA of the CDR3 is TGCGCCAGCAGCTGGGCCAATGAGCAGTTCTTC.

This chain links TRBV14 with TRBJ1-2; 10 bases are a match to TRBD1. Germline CDR1 and CDR2: SGHDN and FVKESK. V shed 2 bases, J shed 7 bases, and the junction held 7 bases outside the gene matches. This CDR3 is 15 amino acids long. This CDR3 reads CASSQFRTGGSGYTF. The CDR3 DNA reads as TGTGCCAGCAGCCAATTTAGGACAGGGGGAAGTGGCTACACCTTC.